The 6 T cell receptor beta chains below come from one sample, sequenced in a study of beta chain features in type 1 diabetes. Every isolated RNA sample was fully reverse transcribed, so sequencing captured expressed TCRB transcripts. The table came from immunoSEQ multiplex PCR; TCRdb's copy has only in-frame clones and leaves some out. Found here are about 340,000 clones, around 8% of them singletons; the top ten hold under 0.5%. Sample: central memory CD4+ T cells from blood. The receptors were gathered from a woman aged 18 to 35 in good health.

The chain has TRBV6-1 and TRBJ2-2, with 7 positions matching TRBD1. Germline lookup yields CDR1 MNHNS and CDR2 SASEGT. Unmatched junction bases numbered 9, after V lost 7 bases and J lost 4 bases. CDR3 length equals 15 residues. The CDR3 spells CASTPFRGSTGELFF. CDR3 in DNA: TGTGCCAGCACCCCGTTCAGGGGGAGCACCGGGGAGCTGTTTTTT.

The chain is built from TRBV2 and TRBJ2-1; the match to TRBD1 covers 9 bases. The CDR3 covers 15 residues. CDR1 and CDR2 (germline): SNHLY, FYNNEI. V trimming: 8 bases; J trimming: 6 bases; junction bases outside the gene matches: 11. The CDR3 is CASPLPGQGRNEQFF. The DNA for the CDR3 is TGTGCCAGCCCGCTCCCGGGACAGGGTCGCAATGAGCAGTTCTTC.

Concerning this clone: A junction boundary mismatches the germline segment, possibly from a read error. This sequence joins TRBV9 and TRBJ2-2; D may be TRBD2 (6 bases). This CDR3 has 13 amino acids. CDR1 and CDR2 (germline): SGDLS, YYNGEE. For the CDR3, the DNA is TGTGCCAGCACTCGGGGGAACACCGAGGAGCTGTTTTTT. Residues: CASTRGNTEELFF.

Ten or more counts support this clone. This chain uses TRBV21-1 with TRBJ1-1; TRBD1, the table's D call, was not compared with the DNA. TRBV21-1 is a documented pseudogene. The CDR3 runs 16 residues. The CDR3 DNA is TGTGCCAGCAGCAAAGTCCGGGACAGGAGGAACACTGAAGCTTTCTTT. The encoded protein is CASSKVRDRRNTEAFF.

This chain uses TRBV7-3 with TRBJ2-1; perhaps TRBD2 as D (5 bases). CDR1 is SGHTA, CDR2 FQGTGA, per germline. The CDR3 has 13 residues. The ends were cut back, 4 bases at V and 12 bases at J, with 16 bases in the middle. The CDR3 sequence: CASSSRNGAGQFF. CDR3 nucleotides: TGTGCCAGCAGCTCCCGAAATGGTGCGGGGCAGTTCTTC.

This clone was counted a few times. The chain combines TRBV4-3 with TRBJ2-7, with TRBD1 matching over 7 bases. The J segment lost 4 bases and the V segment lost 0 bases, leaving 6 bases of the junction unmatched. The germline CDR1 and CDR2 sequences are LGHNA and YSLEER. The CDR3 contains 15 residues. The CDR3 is CASSQDRTGRYEQYF. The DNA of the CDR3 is TGCGCCAGCAGCCAAGATCGGACAGGCCGTTACGAGCAGTACTTC.